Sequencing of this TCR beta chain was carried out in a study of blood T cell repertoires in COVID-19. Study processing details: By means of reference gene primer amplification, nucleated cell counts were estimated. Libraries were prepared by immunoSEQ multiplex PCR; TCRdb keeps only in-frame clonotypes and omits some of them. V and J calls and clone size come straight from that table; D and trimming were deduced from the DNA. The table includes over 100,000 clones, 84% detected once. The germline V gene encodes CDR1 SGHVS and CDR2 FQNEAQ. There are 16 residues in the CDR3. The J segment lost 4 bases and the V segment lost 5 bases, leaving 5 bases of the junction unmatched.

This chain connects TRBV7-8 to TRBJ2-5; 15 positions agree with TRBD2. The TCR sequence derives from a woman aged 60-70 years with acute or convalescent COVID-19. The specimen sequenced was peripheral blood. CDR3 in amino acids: CASSLGLAGGRETQYF. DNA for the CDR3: TGTGCCAGCAGCCTGGGACTAGCGGGGGGACGAGAGACCCAGTACTTC.